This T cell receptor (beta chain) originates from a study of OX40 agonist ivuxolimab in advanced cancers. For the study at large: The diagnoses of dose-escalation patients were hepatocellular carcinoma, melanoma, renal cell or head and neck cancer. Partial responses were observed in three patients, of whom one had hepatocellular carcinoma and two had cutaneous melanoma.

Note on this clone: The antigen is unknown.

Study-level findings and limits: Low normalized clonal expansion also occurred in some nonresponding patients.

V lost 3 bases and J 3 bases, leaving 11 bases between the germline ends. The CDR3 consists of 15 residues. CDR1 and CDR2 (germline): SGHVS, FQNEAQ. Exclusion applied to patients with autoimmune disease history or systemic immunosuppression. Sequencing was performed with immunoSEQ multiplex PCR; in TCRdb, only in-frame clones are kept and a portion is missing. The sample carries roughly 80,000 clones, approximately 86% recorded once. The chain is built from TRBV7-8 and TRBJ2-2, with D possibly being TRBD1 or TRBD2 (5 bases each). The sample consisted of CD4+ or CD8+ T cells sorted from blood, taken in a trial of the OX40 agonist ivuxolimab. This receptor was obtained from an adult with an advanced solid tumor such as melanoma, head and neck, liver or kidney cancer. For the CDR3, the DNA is TGTGCCAGCAGCTTCAAGGGGAGCGACACCGGGGAGCTGTTTTTT. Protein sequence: CASSFKGSDTGELFF.